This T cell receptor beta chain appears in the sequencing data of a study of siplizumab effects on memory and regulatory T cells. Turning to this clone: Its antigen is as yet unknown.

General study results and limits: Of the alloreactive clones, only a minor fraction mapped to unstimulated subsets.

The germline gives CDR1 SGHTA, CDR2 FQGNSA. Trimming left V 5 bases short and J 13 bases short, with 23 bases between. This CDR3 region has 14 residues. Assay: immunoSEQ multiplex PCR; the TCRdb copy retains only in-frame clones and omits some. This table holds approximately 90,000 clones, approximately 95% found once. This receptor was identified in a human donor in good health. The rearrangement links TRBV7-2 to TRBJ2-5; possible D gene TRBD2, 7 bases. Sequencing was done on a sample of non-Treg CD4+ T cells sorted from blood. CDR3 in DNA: TGTGCCAGCAGCCCATTACCGGGGGGCACCGGTTTGTACTTC. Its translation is CASSPLPGGTGLYF.